Sequencing of this T cell receptor (beta chain) was carried out in a study of beta chain features in type 1 diabetes. Regarding the study as a whole: Type 1 diabetes patients had moderately but significantly shorter TCRB CDR3s in all four CD4+ subsets. Naive, central memory and Treg TCRB repertoires appeared more alike in patients than in healthy donors. Overrepresentation of cells with high TCR expression could result from cDNA sequencing.

Reverse transcribing all isolated RNA meant expressed TCRB transcripts were sequenced. Generated by immunoSEQ multiplex PCR, the TCRdb table keeps only in-frame clones and is missing some. The sample consists of roughly 230,000 clones, over 9.5% of them appearing once. Germline V gene data show CDR1 as LNHDA and CDR2 as SQIVND (reference sequence). This CDR3 region has 12 residues. V lost 7 bases and J lost 3, with 9 bases in between. Sorted CD4+ subsets: naive, central memory, regulatory, stem cell-like memory (CD45RO/CCR7/CD25/CD127/CD95/CD27 panel). This clone has only a few counts. Its antigen remains unidentified.

The J gene is TRBJ1-1, the V gene TRBV19; D gene unclear. The sequence derives from a woman younger than 30 in good health. Sequenced input: naive CD4+ T cells from blood. The CDR3 DNA reads TGTGCCAGTAAGTGGCAGGACACTGAAGCTTTCTTT. Its translation: CASKWQDTEAFF.